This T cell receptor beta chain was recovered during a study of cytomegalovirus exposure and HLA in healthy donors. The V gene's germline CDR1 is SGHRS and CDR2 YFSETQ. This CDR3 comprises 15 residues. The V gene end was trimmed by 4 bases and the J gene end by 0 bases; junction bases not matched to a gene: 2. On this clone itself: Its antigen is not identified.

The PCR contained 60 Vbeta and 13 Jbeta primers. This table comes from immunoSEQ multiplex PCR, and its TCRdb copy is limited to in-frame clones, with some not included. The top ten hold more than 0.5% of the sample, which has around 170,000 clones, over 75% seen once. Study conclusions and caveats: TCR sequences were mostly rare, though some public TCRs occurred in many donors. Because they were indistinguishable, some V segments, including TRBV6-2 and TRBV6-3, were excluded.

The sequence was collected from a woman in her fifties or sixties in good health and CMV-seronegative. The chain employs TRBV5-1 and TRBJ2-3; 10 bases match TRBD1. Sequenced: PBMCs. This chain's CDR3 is CASSPGQGSTDTQYF. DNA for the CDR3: TGCGCCAGCAGCCCGGGACAGGGGAGCACAGATACGCAGTATTTT.